These T cell receptor beta chains were read from a single sample in a study of T cells in Graves' hyperthyroidism and ophthalmopathy. TCRdb re-analysed the multiplex PCR reads in MiXCR, keeping a single row per CDR3 protein. The sample has about 290,000 distinct CDR3 sequences, about 14% seen once. The sequenced material came from blood. These receptors all stem from a woman aged 25 to 39 with Graves' hyperthyroidism that later progressed to Graves' ophthalmopathy. CDR3s include the opening cysteine and the closing phenylalanine or tryptophan. The D gene is left open where the match is weak. The size entry is marked missing in some rows and otherwise reads once, few, many or a size class.

TRBV9	NA	NA	TRBJ1-2	14	CASSDDWRNYGYTF	TGTGCCAGCAGCGATGACTGGCGGAACTATGGCTACACCTTC
TRBV27	many	NA	TRBJ2-1	11	CASQSWNEQFF	TGTGCCAGCCAATCGTGGAATGAGCAGTTCTTC
TRBV28	many	NA	TRBJ1-5	14	CASGVGSFNQPQHF	TGTGCCAGTGGAGTCGGAAGTTTCAATCAGCCCCAGCATTTT
TRBV15	many	TRBD1	TRBJ2-3	17	CATSRAHRQGVRDTQYF	TGTGCCACCAGCAGAGCCCATAGACAGGGGGTAAGAGATACGCAGTATTTT
TRBV19	many	NA	TRBJ1-5	15	CASTPVRTLGKPQHF	TGTGCCAGTACCCCCGTCCGGACCCTCGGGAAGCCCCAGCATTTT
TRBV30	many	NA	TRBJ1-6	14	CAWNGRGLRSPLHF	TGTGCCTGGAACGGCCGGGGGCTAAGGTCACCCCTCCACTTT
TRBV27	many	NA	TRBJ2-1	14	CASSPLTSYNEQFF	TGTGCCAGCAGTCCCTTAACCTCTTACAATGAGCAGTTCTTC
TRBV7-9	many	TRBD1	TRBJ2-2	15	CASSLGQGFTGELFF	TGTGCCAGCAGCTTAGGACAGGGTTTCACCGGGGAGCTGTTTTTT
TRBV27	many	NA	TRBJ2-7	14	CASSSGWRDYEQYF	TGTGCCAGCAGTAGCGGATGGAGGGATTACGAGCAGTACTTC
TRBV6-1	few	NA	TRBJ2-4	13	CASRGGSGNIQYF	TGTGCCAGCAGAGGGGGTTCCGGGAACATTCAGTACTTC
TRBV3-1	many	NA	TRBJ1-2	15	CASSQEHYRAYGYTF	TGTGCCAGCAGCCAAGAACACTACCGGGCCTATGGCTACACCTTC
TRBV5-4	NA	NA	TRBJ1-1	15	CASSLPDRWVTEAFF	TGTGCCAGCAGCTTGCCCGACAGATGGGTAACTGAAGCTTTCTTT
TRBV27	many	NA	TRBJ1-4	15	CASSKDRSLGEKLFF	TGTGCCAGCAGTAAAGACAGGAGCCTCGGGGAAAAACTGTTTTTT
TRBV7-2	many	NA	TRBJ1-1	15	CASSLEAQMNTEAFF	TGTGCCAGCAGCTTAGAAGCACAAATGAACACTGAAGCTTTCTTT
TRBV30	many	TRBD2	TRBJ2-5	15	CAWSTGLAGGETQYF	TGTGCCTGGAGTACGGGACTAGCGGGAGGAGAGACCCAGTACTTC
TRBV5-8	many	NA	TRBJ2-7	14	CASSPGASPYEQYF	TGTGCCAGCAGCCCCGGCGCTTCCCCCTACGAGCAGTACTTC
TRBV6-5	once	TRBD2	TRBJ2-5	16	CASSYSGGLAGVGQYF	TGTGCCAGCAGTTACTCAGGCGGACTAGCGGGAGTAGGACAGTACTTC
TRBV28	many	TRBD1	TRBJ2-1	14	CASRGTGILHEQFF	TGTGCCAGCAGGGGGACAGGCATTCTTCATGAGCAGTTCTTC
TRBV28	many	TRBD1	TRBJ2-4	14	CASSQTGSKNIQYF	TGTGCCAGCAGTCAGACAGGGTCCAAAAACATTCAGTACTTC
TRBV28	few	NA	TRBJ1-2	14	CASSPPKGHYGYTF	TGTGCCAGCAGCCCCCCTAAAGGGCACTATGGCTACACCTTC
TRBV20-1	many	NA	TRBJ2-1	17	CSARDLDFGSSYNEQFF	TGCAGTGCCCGGGACCTAGATTTCGGAAGCTCCTACAATGAGCAGTTCTTC
TRBV7-3	NA	TRBD1	TRBJ2-5	15	CASSLRGGQGETQYF	TGTGCCAGCAGCTTAAGAGGGGGACAGGGAGAGACCCAGTACTTC
TRBV20-1	NA	TRBD2	TRBJ2-1	15	CSKGLAASIGNEQFF	TGCAGTAAGGGGCTAGCGGCCTCGATTGGGAATGAGCAGTTCTTC
TRBV18	many	NA	TRBJ2-5	14	CASSQGPGEETQYF	TGTGCCAGCTCACAGGGACCCGGGGAAGAGACCCAGTACTTC
TRBV20-1	NA	NA	TRBJ1-1	14	CSAMDSLLDTEAFF	TGCAGTGCGATGGACTCCCTCCTTGACACTGAAGCTTTCTTT
TRBV24-1	many	TRBD2	TRBJ2-1	17	CATSDPFASGSYNEQFF	TGTGCCACCAGTGATCCTTTTGCTAGCGGGAGTTACAATGAGCAGTTCTTC
TRBV6-2/TRBV6-3	few	TRBD1	TRBJ2-1	14	CASIPRQGSLKQFF	TGTGCCAGCATCCCTCGACAGGGATCCCTAAAGCAGTTCTTC
TRBV9	many	TRBD1	TRBJ2-1	12	CASSKGANEQFF	TGTGCCAGCAGCAAGGGGGCCAATGAGCAGTTCTTC
TRBV6-4	few	NA	TRBJ1-1	15	CASRDSRYMNTEAFF	TGTGCCAGCAGGGATTCCAGGTACATGAACACTGAAGCTTTCTTT
TRBV27	many	NA	TRBJ2-7	13	CASSFATGYEQYF	TGTGCCAGCAGTTTTGCGACAGGCTACGAGCAGTACTTC
TRBV6-1	once	TRBD2	TRBJ2-1	14	CASSGAGASNEQFF	TGTGCCAGCAGTGGAGCGGGAGCAAGTAATGAGCAGTTCTTC
TRBV19	NA	NA	TRBJ2-3	16	CASSPDRFRDTDTQYF	TGTGCCAGTAGCCCAGACAGGTTTAGAGACACAGATACGCAGTATTTT
TRBV30	many	TRBD1	TRBJ1-1	14	CAWDEGQGFPEAFF	TGTGCCTGGGATGAAGGACAGGGCTTTCCTGAAGCTTTCTTT
TRBV27	many	NA	TRBJ1-2	9	CASAHRYTF	TGTGCCAGCGCCCACCGCTACACCTTC
TRBV5-6	NA	NA	TRBJ2-7	14	CASSFGLSLGEQYF	TGTGCCAGCAGCTTCGGACTTAGCCTGGGGGAGCAGTACTTC
TRBV11-1	many	TRBD2	TRBJ2-1	18	CASSSSHQGLAGGNEQFF	TGTGCCAGCAGCTCCTCACATCAGGGACTAGCGGGAGGGAATGAGCAGTTCTTC
TRBV11-1	NA	TRBD2	TRBJ2-2	16	CASSFSSGRGTGELFF	TGTGCCAGCAGCTTCTCTAGCGGGAGGGGTACCGGGGAGCTGTTTTTT
TRBV7-2	many	NA	TRBJ1-2	13	CASSLSSFDGYTF	TGTGCCAGCAGCTTATCTTCCTTTGATGGCTACACCTTC
TRBV7-2	NA	TRBD2	TRBJ2-7	14	CASSFASGPYEQYF	TGTGCCAGCAGCTTCGCTAGCGGGCCCTACGAGCAGTACTTC
TRBV20-1	many	TRBD2	TRBJ2-7	14	CSASASSGSYEQYF	TGCAGTGCTAGCGCCTCTAGCGGCTCCTACGAGCAGTACTTC